The sequence of this T cell receptor (beta chain) was determined in a study of blood T cell repertoires in COVID-19. Study details: The United States, Italy and Spain supplied acute and convalescent COVID-19 samples. The analysed material was cDNA or gDNA that came from T cells, B-cell-depleted T cells, or PBMCs.

With 3 bases clipped from V and 0 bases from J, the junction kept 7 bases outside the gene matches. Looked up from germline, CDR1 is SNHLY and CDR2 is FYNNEI. The CDR3 sequence is 17 residues long. As handled by the study authors: Reference gene primer amplification gave nucleated cell count estimates. Produced via immunoSEQ multiplex PCR; TCRdb's table is partial and in-frame only. Clonal size and the V and J genes are those of that table, whereas D and trimming came from the DNA. The repertoire holds roughly 250,000 clones, with 65% to 90% as singletons. The sample taken for sequencing was peripheral blood. This receptor was taken from a woman aged 60-70 years with active or convalescent COVID-19. The chain has TRBV2 and TRBJ2-3; 9 nucleotides agree with TRBD1. Written as DNA, the CDR3 is TGTGCCAGCAGTGAGTCCACAGGGGGCCTTAGCACAGATACGCAGTATTTT. Translating gives CASSESTGGLSTDTQYF.